This is a list of T cell receptor beta chains from one sample in a study of blood T cells in healthy people across ages. TCRdb analysed the 5' RACE reads with MiXCR anew, one entry per CDR3 protein. This table has roughly 730,000 distinct CDR3 sequences, just over 55% appearing once. The sequencing input was blood. The receptors stem from a man aged 40-50 years in good health. Both conserved end residues are part of each CDR3. A D gene is named only where the DNA matches it firmly. The size field is filled for only some rows; it gives once, few, many or a size class.

j_gene | v_gene | abundance | d_gene | CDR3aa | CDR3nt
TRBJ2-7 | TRBV12-5 | - | - | CASGLGTGTYEQYF | TGTGCTAGTGGTTTGGGCACAGGTACCTACGAGCAGTACTTC
TRBJ2-1 | TRBV29-1 | few | TRBD1 | CSAKIQDRGRSYNEQFF | TGCAGCGCAAAAATCCAAGACAGGGGACGCTCCTACAATGAGCAGTTCTTC
TRBJ2-1 | TRBV7-7 | - | - | CASSLDVTDEQFF | TGTGCTAGCAGCTTAGATGTTACCGATGAGCAGTTCTTC
TRBJ2-5 | TRBV9 | - | - | CASSVAIGLWETQYF | TGTGCCAGCAGCGTAGCTATCGGCCTATGGGAGACCCAGTACTTC
TRBJ1-1 | TRBV12-5 | - | - | CASAPQGNTEAFF | TGTGCTAGTGCTCCGCAGGGGAACACTGAAGCTTTCTTT
TRBJ2-1 | TRBV7-2 | few | - | CASSSGVEQFF | TGTGCCAGCAGCTCCGGTGTTGAGCAGTTCTTC
TRBJ1-1 | TRBV27 | - | - | CASEARRDTEAFF | TGTGCCAGCGAGGCCCGTCGGGACACTGAAGCTTTCTTT
TRBJ2-1 | TRBV25-1 | few | TRBD2 | CASSGLAGVLGEQFF | TGTGCCAGCAGTGGGCTAGCGGGAGTGTTAGGTGAGCAGTTCTTC
TRBJ2-7 | TRBV5-1 | - | - | CASSEGSHEQYF | TGCGCCAGCAGCGAGGGGTCCCACGAGCAGTACTTC
TRBJ1-2 | TRBV5-1 | few | TRBD1 | CASSWGQGANYGYTF | TGCGCCAGCAGCTGGGGACAGGGAGCTAACTATGGCTACACCTTC
TRBJ2-7 | TRBV28 | - | - | CASSLWADPYEQYF | TGTGCCAGCAGTTTATGGGCAGACCCCTACGAGCAGTACTTC
TRBJ2-1 | TRBV7-7 | - | - | CASSLGLRSEQFF | TGTGCTAGCAGCTTAGGACTAAGGAGTGAGCAGTTCTTC
TRBJ2-6 | TRBV29-1 | - | - | CSVEAGTSGANVLTF | TGCAGCGTTGAAGCAGGGACCTCTGGGGCCAACGTCCTGACTTTC
TRBJ2-5 | TRBV27 | - | - | CASSFWGQSYNEQYF | TGTGCCAGCAGTTTTTGGGGGCAATCCTACAATGAGCAGTACTTC
TRBJ2-5 | TRBV20-1 | - | - | CSARATGQETQYF | TGCAGTGCTAGAGCTACGGGCCAAGAGACCCAGTACTTC
TRBJ2-6 | TRBV3-1 | - | TRBD2 | CASSGGGLAGVEANVLTF | TGTGCCAGCAGCGGAGGAGGACTAGCGGGAGTTGAGGCCAACGTCCTGACTTTC
TRBJ2-5 | TRBV7-2 | - | - | CASSAMTRFQETQYF | TGTGCCAGCAGCGCGATGACTAGGTTCCAAGAGACCCAGTACTTC
TRBJ2-1 | TRBV9 | - | - | CASSPGGSNEQFF | TGTGCCAGCAGCCCTGGGGGGTCCAATGAGCAGTTCTTC
TRBJ2-1 | TRBV12-3/TRBV12-4 | - | TRBD2 | CASSLWGGGYNEQFF | TGTGCCAGCAGTTTATGGGGGGGAGGCTACAATGAGCAGTTCTTC
TRBJ2-3 | TRBV9 | - | TRBD2 | CASSVDGGRIDTQYF | TGTGCCAGCAGCGTAGATGGCGGGAGGATAGATACGCAGTATTTT
TRBJ2-3 | TRBV5-1 | - | TRBD1 | CASSLERSLPQRGPIETSTDTQYF | TGCGCCAGCAGCTTGGAACGGTCCCTTCCCCAGAGGGGGCCCATCGAAACTAGCACAGATACGCAGTATTTT
TRBJ2-5 | TRBV11-3 | - | TRBD1 | CASRTGGSKETQYF | TGTGCCAGCAGGACAGGGGGCTCAAAAGAGACCCAGTACTTC
TRBJ2-7 | TRBV6-1 | - | TRBD1 | CASSEVVAWTGAYEQYF | TGTGCCAGCAGTGAAGTAGTTGCGTGGACAGGAGCCTACGAGCAGTACTTC
TRBJ2-7 | TRBV28 | few | - | CATSPGRTYEQYF | TGTGCCACCTCCCCGGGCAGGACCTACGAGCAGTACTTC
TRBJ1-5 | TRBV3-1 | - | - | CASSPLSVTQPQHF | TGTGCCAGCAGCCCCCTCTCGGTAACTCAGCCCCAGCATTTT
TRBJ1-1 | TRBV7-2 | - | - | CASSLRGGMNTEAFF | TGTGCCAGCAGCTTAAGGGGGGGGATGAACACTGAAGCTTTCTTT
TRBJ1-2 | TRBV6-5 | - | TRBD1 | CASSYFDRAVGYTF | TGTGCCAGCAGTTACTTCGACAGGGCGGTTGGCTACACCTTC
TRBJ1-2 | TRBV12-3/TRBV12-4 | - | TRBD1 | CASSSFTGPPGQGIFRYGYTF | TGTGCCAGCAGTTCTTTTACGGGTCCCCCGGGACAGGGTATCTTTCGTTATGGCTACACCTTC
TRBJ2-7 | TRBV7-9 | few | - | CASSSSGEQYF | TGTGCCAGCAGCTCCAGCGGCGAGCAGTACTTC
TRBJ2-7 | TRBV4-1 | - | - | CASSQEQVRGSYEQYF | TGCGCCAGCAGCCAAGAACAGGTGCGGGGATCCTACGAGCAGTACTTC
TRBJ2-5 | TRBV20-1 | - | TRBD1 | CSATPWTGKAETQYF | TGCAGTGCTACCCCCTGGACAGGGAAGGCGGAGACCCAGTACTTC
TRBJ1-4 | TRBV29-1 | - | - | CSALEEKLFF | TGCAGCGCCTTAGAGGAAAAACTGTTTTTT
TRBJ2-4 | TRBV5-1 | few | TRBD2 | CASRAGGPKNIQYF | TGCGCCAGCAGAGCGGGGGGGCCCAAAAACATTCAGTACTTC
TRBJ2-3 | TRBV20-1 | - | - | CSAPFSVAGGDTQYF | TGCAGTGCCCCCTTTTCTGTCGCCGGTGGGGATACGCAGTATTTT
TRBJ2-3 | TRBV12-3/TRBV12-4 | - | TRBD1 | CASRPTGGSWYTQYF | TGTGCCAGCAGACCTACAGGGGGGAGTTGGTATACGCAGTATTTT
TRBJ1-2 | TRBV3-1 | few | - | CASSQDIGRTYGYTF | TGTGCCAGCAGCCAAGATATTGGTAGAACATATGGCTACACCTTC
TRBJ2-1 | TRBV2 | few | TRBD2 | CASRLATSLGEQFF | TGTGCCAGCAGACTAGCGACTAGCCTCGGTGAGCAGTTCTTC
TRBJ2-3 | TRBV14 | - | - | CASSQDPPDTQYF | TGTGCCAGCAGCCAAGATCCCCCAGATACGCAGTATTTT
TRBJ2-5 | TRBV24-1 | - | TRBD2 | CATEVRREGSYGQYF | TGTGCCACCGAGGTTCGGCGGGAGGGTTCCTACGGGCAGTACTTC
TRBJ1-1 | TRBV15 | - | - | CATSRDPPVGRTEAFF | TGTGCCACCAGCAGAGATCCGCCGGTGGGGAGAACTGAAGCTTTCTTT
TRBJ1-2 | TRBV7-8 | - | - | CASSLDRSLNYGYTF | TGTGCCAGCAGCTTAGACAGGTCTCTTAACTATGGCTACACCTTC
TRBJ1-2 | TRBV20-1 | few | TRBD1 | CSAPGTGVYGYTF | TGCAGTGCCCCCGGGACAGGGGTATATGGCTACACCTTC
TRBJ2-7 | TRBV28 | - | - | CASGSTGLDSYEQYF | TGTGCCAGCGGATCGACAGGTCTTGATTCCTACGAGCAGTACTTC
TRBJ1-1 | TRBV7-2 | - | TRBD1 | CASSGTGATEAFF | TGTGCCAGCAGCGGGACAGGGGCCACTGAAGCTTTCTTT
TRBJ1-2 | TRBV6-5 | few | TRBD1 | CASSYRQGGGYTF | TGTGCCAGCAGTTATAGACAGGGTGGTGGCTACACCTTC
TRBJ2-7 | TRBV6-2/TRBV6-3 | - | - | CASSYNRRGRGDTRQYF | TGTGCCAGCAGTTATAACCGTCGGGGCAGGGGGGACACACGGCAGTACTTC
TRBJ2-4 | TRBV25-1 | - | TRBD2 | CASSDPRTSGLAKIIQYF | TGTGCCAGCAGTGATCCCCGGACTAGCGGGCTAGCCAAAATCATTCAGTACTTC
TRBJ1-1 | TRBV19 | once | TRBD1 | CASSRDSWNTEAFF | TGTGCCAGTAGTAGGGACAGTTGGAACACTGAAGCTTTCTTT
TRBJ2-6 | TRBV7-9 | - | - | CASSSQGTSGANVLTF | TGTGCCAGCAGCTCGCAGGGGACCTCCGGGGCCAACGTCCTGACTTTC
TRBJ2-6 | TRBV7-8 | few | TRBD1 | CASSPRDSISGANVLTF | TGTGCCAGCAGCCCCCGGGACAGCATCTCTGGGGCCAACGTCCTGACTTTC
TRBJ2-2 | TRBV4-3 | - | - | CASSQADRSDTGELFF | TGCGCCAGCAGCCAGGCCGACAGGTCGGACACCGGGGAGCTGTTTTTT